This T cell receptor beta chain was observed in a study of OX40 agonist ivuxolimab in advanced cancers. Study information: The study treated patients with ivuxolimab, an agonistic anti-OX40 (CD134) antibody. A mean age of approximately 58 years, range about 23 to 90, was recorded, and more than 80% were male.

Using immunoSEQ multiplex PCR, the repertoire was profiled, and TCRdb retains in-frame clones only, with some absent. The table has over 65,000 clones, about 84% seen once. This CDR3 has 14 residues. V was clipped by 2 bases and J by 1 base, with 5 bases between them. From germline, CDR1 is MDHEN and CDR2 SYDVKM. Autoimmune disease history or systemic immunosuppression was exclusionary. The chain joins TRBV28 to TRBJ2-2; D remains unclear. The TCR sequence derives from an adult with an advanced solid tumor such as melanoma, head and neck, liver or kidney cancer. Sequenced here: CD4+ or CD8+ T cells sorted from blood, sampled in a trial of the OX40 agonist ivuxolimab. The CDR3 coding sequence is TGTGCCAGCAGTTTAGTCCTGAACACCGGGGAGCTGTTTTTT. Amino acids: CASSLVLNTGELFF.